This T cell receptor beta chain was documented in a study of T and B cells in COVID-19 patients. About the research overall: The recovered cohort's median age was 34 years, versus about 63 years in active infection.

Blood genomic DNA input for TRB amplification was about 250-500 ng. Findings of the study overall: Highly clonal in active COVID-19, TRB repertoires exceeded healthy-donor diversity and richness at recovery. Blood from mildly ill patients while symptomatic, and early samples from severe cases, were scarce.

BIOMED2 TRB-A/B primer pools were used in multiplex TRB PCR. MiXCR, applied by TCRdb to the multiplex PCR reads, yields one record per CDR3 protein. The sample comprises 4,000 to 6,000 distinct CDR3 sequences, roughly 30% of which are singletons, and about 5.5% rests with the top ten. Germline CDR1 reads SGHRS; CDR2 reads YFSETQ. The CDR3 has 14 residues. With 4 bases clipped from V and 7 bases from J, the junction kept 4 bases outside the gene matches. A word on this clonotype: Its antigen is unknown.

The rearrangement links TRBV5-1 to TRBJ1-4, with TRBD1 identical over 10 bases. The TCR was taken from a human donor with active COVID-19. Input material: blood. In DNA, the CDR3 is TGCGCCAGCAGCCAGACAGGGGGCGGTGAAAAACTGTTTTTT. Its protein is CASSQTGGGEKLFF.